The T cell receptor (beta chain) described here comes from a study of T-cell reconstitution after alpha-beta-depleted transplantation in children. This clonotype was seen more than once but under ten times. This CDR3 spans 15 amino acids. V was cut by 5 bases and J by 4 bases, with 16 bases left in between. Germline loops: CDR1 SGHTA, CDR2 FQGNSA. TCRbeta library preparation incorporated unique molecular identifiers. TCRdb independently ran MiXCR on the PCR reads; one entry per CDR3 protein. The profile covers a few hundred thousand distinct CDR3 sequences, with around 20% appearing a single time and 3.8% taken by the ten largest.

Sequencing was performed on PBMCs from the stem cell graft donor, taken from the stem cell graft. The J gene is TRBJ2-3, the V gene TRBV7-2; D may match TRBD1 or TRBD2 (5 bases each). This TCR came from a human donor who donated a stem cell graft to a child with acute myeloid leukemia. CDR3 amino acids: CASSPWTPGSDTQYF. CDR3 sequence (DNA): TGTGCCAGCAGCCCGTGGACACCGGGGTCAGATACGCAGTATTTT. The entire variable domain, with the rest obtained from reference TRBV7-2 and TRBJ2-3, is as follows: GAGVSQSPSNKVTEKGKDVELRCDPISGHTALYWYRQSLGQGLEFLIYFQGNSAPDKSGLPSDRFSAERTGGSVSTLTIQRTQQEDSAVYLCASSPWTPGSDTQYFGPGTRLTVL.